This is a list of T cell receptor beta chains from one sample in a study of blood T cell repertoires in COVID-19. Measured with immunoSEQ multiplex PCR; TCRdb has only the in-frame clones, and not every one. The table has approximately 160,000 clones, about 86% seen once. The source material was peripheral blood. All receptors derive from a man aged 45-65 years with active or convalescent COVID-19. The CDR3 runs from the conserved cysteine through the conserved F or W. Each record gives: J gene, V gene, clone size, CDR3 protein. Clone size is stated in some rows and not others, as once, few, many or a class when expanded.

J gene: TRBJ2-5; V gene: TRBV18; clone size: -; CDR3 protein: CASSPMGRQETQYF
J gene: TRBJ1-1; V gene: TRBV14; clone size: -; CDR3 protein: CASSRSQDTEAFF
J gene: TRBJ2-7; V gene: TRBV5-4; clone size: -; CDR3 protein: CASSSQSSAYEQYF
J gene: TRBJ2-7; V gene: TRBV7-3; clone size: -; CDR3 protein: CASSPGGSAEQYF
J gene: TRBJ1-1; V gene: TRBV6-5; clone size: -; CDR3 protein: CASSYSRGLGEAFF
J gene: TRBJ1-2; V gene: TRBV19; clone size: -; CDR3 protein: CASSMGNTGRHGYTF
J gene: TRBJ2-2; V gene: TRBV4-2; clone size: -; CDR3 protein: CASKRASGSLSNTGELFF
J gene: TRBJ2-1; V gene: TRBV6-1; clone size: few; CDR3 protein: CASSEAGGVGYEQFF
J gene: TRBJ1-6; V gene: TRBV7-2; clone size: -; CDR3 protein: CASSLERQGSNSPLHF
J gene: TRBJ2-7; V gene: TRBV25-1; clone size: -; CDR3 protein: CASSRMGARAEQYF
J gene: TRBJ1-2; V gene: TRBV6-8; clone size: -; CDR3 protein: CASRHRDRLNYGYTF
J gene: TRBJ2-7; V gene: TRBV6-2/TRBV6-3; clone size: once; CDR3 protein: CASSYSASGTGRYEQYF
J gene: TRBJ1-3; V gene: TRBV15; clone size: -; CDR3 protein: CATSRDHRGFDTIYF
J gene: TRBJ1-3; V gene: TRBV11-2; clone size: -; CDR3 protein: CASSLTGRGNTIYF
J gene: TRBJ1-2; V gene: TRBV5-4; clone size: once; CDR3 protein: CASSLDSRGGYTF
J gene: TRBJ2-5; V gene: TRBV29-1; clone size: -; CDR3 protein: CSASGQGAVETQYF
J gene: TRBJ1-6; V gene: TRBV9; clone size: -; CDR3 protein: CASSVQGGALHF
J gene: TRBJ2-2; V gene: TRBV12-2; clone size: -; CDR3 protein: CASLSTPGRVTGELFF
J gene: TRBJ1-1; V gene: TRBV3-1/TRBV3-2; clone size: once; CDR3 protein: CASSQVRTGVYETEAFF
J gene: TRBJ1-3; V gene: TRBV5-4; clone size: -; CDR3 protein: CASTRGPDRGRNTIYF
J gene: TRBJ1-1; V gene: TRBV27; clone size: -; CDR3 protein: CASSWTGVGTEAFF
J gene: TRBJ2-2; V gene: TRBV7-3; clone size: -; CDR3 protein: CASSLRHTGELFF
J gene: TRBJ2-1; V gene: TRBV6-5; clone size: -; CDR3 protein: CASSHGQGYNEQFF
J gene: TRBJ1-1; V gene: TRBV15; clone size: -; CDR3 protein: CATSRDLQGDTEAFF
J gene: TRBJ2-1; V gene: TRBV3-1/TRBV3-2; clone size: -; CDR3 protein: CASSQDVASYNEQFF
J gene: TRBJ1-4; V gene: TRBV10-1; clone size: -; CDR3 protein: CASSGDSLEKLFF
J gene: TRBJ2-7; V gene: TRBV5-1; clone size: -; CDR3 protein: CASSFGDRGTYEQYF
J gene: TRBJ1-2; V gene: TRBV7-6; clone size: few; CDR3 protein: CASSLNAGPNYGYTF
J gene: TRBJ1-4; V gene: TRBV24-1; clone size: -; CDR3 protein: CATSDKRGEKLFF
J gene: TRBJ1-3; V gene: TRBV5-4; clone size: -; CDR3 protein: CASSKTAGNTIYF
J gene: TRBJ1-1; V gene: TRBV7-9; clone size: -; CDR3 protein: CASNQGGRTEAFF
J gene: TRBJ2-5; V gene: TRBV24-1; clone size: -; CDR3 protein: CVTSFLCPDRDRGLETQYF
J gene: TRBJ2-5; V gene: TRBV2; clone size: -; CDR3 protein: CASSGGNQETQYF
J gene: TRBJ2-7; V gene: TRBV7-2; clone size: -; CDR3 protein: CASSLWGLAGDYEQYF
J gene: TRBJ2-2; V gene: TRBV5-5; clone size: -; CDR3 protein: CASSLVGTGGSTGELFF
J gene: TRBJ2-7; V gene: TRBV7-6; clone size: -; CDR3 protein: CASSFKRDISYEQYF
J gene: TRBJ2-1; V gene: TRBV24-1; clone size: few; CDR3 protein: CATGERDYNEQFF